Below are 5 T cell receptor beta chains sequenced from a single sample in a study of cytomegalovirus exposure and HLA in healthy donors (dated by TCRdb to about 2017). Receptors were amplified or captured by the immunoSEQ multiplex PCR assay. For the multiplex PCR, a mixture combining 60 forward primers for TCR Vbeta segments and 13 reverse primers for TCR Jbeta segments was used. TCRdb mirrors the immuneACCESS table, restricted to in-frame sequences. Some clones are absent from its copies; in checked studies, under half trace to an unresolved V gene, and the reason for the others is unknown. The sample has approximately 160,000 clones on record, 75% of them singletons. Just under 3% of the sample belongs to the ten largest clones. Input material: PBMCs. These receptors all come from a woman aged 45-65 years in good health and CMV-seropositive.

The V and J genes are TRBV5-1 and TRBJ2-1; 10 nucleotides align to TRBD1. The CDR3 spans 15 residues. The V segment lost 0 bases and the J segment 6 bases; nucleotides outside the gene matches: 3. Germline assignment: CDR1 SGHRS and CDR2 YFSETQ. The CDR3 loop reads CASSLVGQGFNEQFF. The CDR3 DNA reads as TGCGCCAGCAGCTTGGTGGGACAGGGGTTCAATGAGCAGTTCTTC.

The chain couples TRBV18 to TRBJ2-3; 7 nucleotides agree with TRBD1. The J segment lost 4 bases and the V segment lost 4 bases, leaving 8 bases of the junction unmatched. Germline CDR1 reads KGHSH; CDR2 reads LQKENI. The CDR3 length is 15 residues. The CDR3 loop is CASSLKTGFSDTQYF. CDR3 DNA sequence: TGTGCCAGCTCACTAAAGACAGGGTTCTCAGATACGCAGTATTTT.

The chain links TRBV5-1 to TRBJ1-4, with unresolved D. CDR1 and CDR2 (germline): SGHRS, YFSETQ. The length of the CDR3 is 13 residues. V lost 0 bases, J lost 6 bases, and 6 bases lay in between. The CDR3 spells CASSLGAHEKLFF. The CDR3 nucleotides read TGCGCCAGCAGCTTGGGGGCCCATGAAAAACTGTTTTTT.

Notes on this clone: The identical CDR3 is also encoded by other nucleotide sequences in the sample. In DNA, the CDR3 is TGTGCCAGCAGTTACGGCAGGGGTGGTGGCGGCTACACCTTC. Translated: CASSYGRGGGGYTF. The chain couples TRBV6-5 to TRBJ1-2, with D tentatively TRBD1 (6 bases). This CDR3 region has 14 residues. The V gene lost 2 bases and the J gene lost 8 bases, with 15 bases spanning the gap. Germline V gene data show CDR1 as MNHEY and CDR2 as SVGAGI.

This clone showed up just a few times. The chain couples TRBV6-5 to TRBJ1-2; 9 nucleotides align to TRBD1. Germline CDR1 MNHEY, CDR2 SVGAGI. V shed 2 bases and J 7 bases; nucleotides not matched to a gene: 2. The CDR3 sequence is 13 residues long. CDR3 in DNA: TGTGCCAGCAGTTACGGGACAGGGTCTGGCTACACCTTC. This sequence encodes CASSYGTGSGYTF.